Below, 32 T cell receptor beta chains from the same sample are listed, as sequenced in a study of blood T cell repertoires in COVID-19. Some clones are missing from TCRdb's copy, which holds only in-frame ones; the method was immunoSEQ multiplex PCR. The table shows some 340,000 clones, with over 90% occurring only once. The sample consisted of PBMCs or T cells enriched from blood (not recorded which). The receptors originated from a woman aged 25 to 39 who had been exposed to COVID-19.

This chain joins TRBV11-3 and TRBJ2-5, with 7 bases identical to TRBD1. CDR1 is SGHNT and CDR2 is YENEEA in the germline V gene. The CDR3 is 13 amino acids. Trimming took 5 bases from V and 2 from J; bases not matched to a gene: 2. CDR3 coding DNA: TGTGCCAGCAGCGGACAGGAACAAGAGACCCAGTACTTC. It translates to CASSGQEQETQYF.

The chain carries TRBV3-1 (or the pseudogene TRBV3-2) and TRBJ2-1; TRBD2 matches at 9 bases. Germline CDR1 and CDR2: LGHDT and YNNKEL (reference sequence). The J segment lost 8 bases and the V segment lost 4 bases, leaving 6 bases of the junction unmatched. This CDR3 has 14 amino acids. CDR3 DNA sequence: TGTGCCAGCAGCCGAGGGACTAGCACCCATGAGCAGTTCTTC. As protein: CASSRGTSTHEQFF.

The rearrangement uses TRBV2 and TRBJ1-2; 9 nucleotides align to TRBD1. After removal of 6 bases from V and 3 bases from J, the junction contained 11 bases not matched to a gene. There are 16 residues in the CDR3. Germline V gene sequence: CDR1 SNHLY, CDR2 FYNNEI. The CDR3 bases are TGTGCCAGCAGCGACGTCCGTACAGGGGGCGACTATGGCTACACCTTC. This gives the protein CASSDVRTGGDYGYTF.

This clone was detected a few times. The chain is built from TRBV6-8 and TRBJ2-2; a possible D gene is TRBD2 (5 bases). Trimming removed 5 bases from V and 2 bases from J, with 9 bases in between. The CDR3 totals 14 residues. Germline CDR1 MNHGY, CDR2 SAAAGT. This CDR3 is CASSAGLNTGELFF. In nucleotides, the CDR3 is TGTGCCAGCAGTGCGGGCCTTAACACCGGGGAGCTGTTTTTT.

The J gene is TRBJ1-1, the V gene TRBV20-1; D call uncertain. Looked up from germline, CDR1 is DFQATT and CDR2 is SNEGSKA (reference sequence). This CDR3 has 11 residues. With 4 bases removed from V and 0 bases from J, the gap between germline ends came to 3 bases. This CDR3 reads CSANMNTEAFF. The CDR3 DNA reads as TGCAGTGCTAACATGAACACTGAAGCTTTCTTT.

A few counts support this clone. The rearrangement joins TRBV3-1 (or the pseudogene TRBV3-2) to TRBJ1-2; TRBD1 matches 8 bases. J gave up 4 bases and V 4 bases, and 11 bases lay outside the gene matches. CDR1 is LGHDT and CDR2 is YNNKEL in the germline V gene (reference sequence). This CDR3 has 16 amino acids. The CDR3 DNA follows: TGTGCCAGCAGCCTTACCCGGGCAGGGGGCGGCTATGGCTACACCTTC. It codes for CASSLTRAGGGYGYTF.

The chain uses TRBV5-4 and TRBJ1-1; unclear D gene. Germline V gene data show CDR1 as SGHNT and CDR2 as YYREEE (reference sequence). Deletions cut 4 bases from V and 0 bases from J, with 13 bases between. The CDR3 has 15 residues. The DNA for the CDR3 is TGTGCCAGCAGCAATAAAGACACCCTGAACACTGAAGCTTTCTTT. Translated, it gives CASSNKDTLNTEAFF.

The CDR3 DNA is TGTGCCAGCTCACCACCGACCGAGCGGGTGACCCAGTACTTC. Protein sequence: CASSPPTERVTQYF. This rearrangement joins TRBV18 to TRBJ2-5, with D tentatively TRBD2 (6 bases). V gave up 0 bases and J gave up 7 bases, with 12 bases separating them. The CDR3 totals 14 residues. The V gene's germline CDR1 is KGHSH and CDR2 LQKENI.

The chain joins TRBV6-5 to TRBJ1-5, with D possibly TRBD1 on 6 matching bases. The germline V gene encodes CDR1 MNHEY and CDR2 SVGAGI. V was trimmed by 7 bases and J by 6 bases, leaving 16 bases between them. The length of the CDR3 is 14 residues. The CDR3, as DNA: TGTGCCAGCAATTTACAGGGCGGCTTTCAGCCCCAGCATTTT. Amino acids: CASNLQGGFQPQHF.

This rearrangement joins TRBV7-8 to TRBJ1-1, with 7 positions matching TRBD1. There are 18 residues in the CDR3. CDR1 is SGHVS, CDR2 FQNEAQ, per germline. Trimming took 2 bases from V and 4 from J; bases not matched to a gene: 16. The DNA for the CDR3 is TGTGCCAGCAGCTTAAAGAGGACAGGAATTGGGAGAGGCACTGAAGCTTTCTTT. Amino acid sequence: CASSLKRTGIGRGTEAFF.

CDR3 sequence reads: CASSPTGERTDTQYF. CDR3 coding DNA: TGTGCCAGCAGCCCGACAGGGGAGAGGACAGATACGCAGTATTTT. The chain joins TRBV5-5 to TRBJ2-3; TRBD1 aligns across 8 bases. CDR1 and CDR2 (germline): SGHKS, YYEKEE (reference sequence). This CDR3 comprises 15 residues. The V and J ends lost 4 bases and 3 bases, in that order; junction bases with no gene match: 7.

The chain uses TRBV5-5 and TRBJ2-7, with 11 bases matching TRBD1. V trimming: 2 bases; J trimming: 6 bases; junction bases outside the gene matches: 10. The CDR3 contains 16 residues. CDR1 and CDR2 (germline): SGHKS, YYEKEE (reference sequence). Here the CDR3 reads CASSFSWGQGGFEQYF. CDR3 bases: TGTGCCAGCAGCTTTAGTTGGGGACAGGGGGGGTTCGAGCAGTACTTC. Full variable domain (outside the CDR3, taken from reference TRBV5-5 and TRBJ2-7): DAGVTQSPTHLIKTRGQQVTLRCSPISGHKSVSWYQQVLGQGPQFIFQYYEKEERGRGNFPDRFSARQFPNYSSELNVNALLLGDSALYLCASSFSWGQGGFEQYFGPGTRLTVT.

This clone was observed a single time. In nucleotides, the CDR3 is TGTGCCAGCAGCGCCCCGGGACACCCGAACACTGAAGCTTTCTTT. Translated: CASSAPGHPNTEAFF. The chain employs TRBV5-5 and TRBJ1-1, with D possibly TRBD1 on 6 matching bases. Germline V gene lookup returns CDR1 SGHKS and CDR2 YYEKEE (reference sequence). This CDR3 region has 15 residues. V lost 4 bases to trimming and J lost 1 base, with 14 bases between them.

The chain is built from TRBV12-5 and TRBJ1-2; 9 bases map to TRBD1. The V gene end was trimmed by 4 bases and the J gene end by 2 bases; junction bases not matched to a gene: 8. CDR1 is LGHNT, CDR2 FRNRAP, per germline. This CDR3 region has 16 residues. CDR3 amino acids: CASGSPGQGENYGYTF. In DNA, the CDR3 is TGTGCTAGTGGTTCTCCGGGACAGGGAGAGAACTATGGCTACACCTTC.

The chain uses TRBV7-2 and TRBJ1-1; D unresolved. Trimming pared 4 bases from V and 2 bases from J, leaving 11 bases between. This CDR3 comprises 14 residues. Per germline, CDR1 SGHTA and CDR2 FQGNSA. The CDR3 DNA follows: TGTGCCAGCAGCTCCCGGCGGGGAAACACTGAAGCTTTCTTT. Protein sequence: CASSSRRGNTEAFF.

V gene TRBV7-2 combines with J gene TRBJ2-1, with 14 bases that match TRBD2. V lost 4 bases to trimming and J lost 0 bases; unmatched junction nucleotides: 8. This CDR3 comprises 19 residues. The germline CDR1 and CDR2 sequences are SGHTA and FQGNSA. In nucleotides, the CDR3 is TGTGCCAGCAGCTCTGGGACTAGCGGGGGCCACACCTCCTACAATGAGCAGTTCTTC. The encoded protein is CASSSGTSGGHTSYNEQFF.

This clone showed up just once. V is TRBV9 and J is TRBJ2-5; no reliable D call. With 0 bases removed from V and 5 bases from J, the gap between germline ends came to 8 bases. The V gene's germline CDR1 is SGDLS and CDR2 YYNGEE. This CDR3 is 13 amino acids long. The CDR3 here is CASSVGNVETQYF. The DNA of the CDR3 is TGTGCCAGCAGCGTAGGTAATGTTGAGACCCAGTACTTC.

This chain joins TRBV5-5 and TRBJ1-2; D possibly corresponds to TRBD1 (6 bases). With 0 bases removed from V and 4 bases from J, the gap between germline ends came to 13 bases. The CDR3 is 15 amino acids. From germline, CDR1 is SGHKS and CDR2 YYEKEE (reference sequence). CDR3 sequence: CASSLGQGLIYGYTF. The DNA of the CDR3 is TGTGCCAGCAGCTTGGGGCAGGGGCTTATCTATGGCTACACCTTC.

This chain uses TRBV24-1 with TRBJ1-5; D unresolved. Germline V CDR1 and CDR2: KGHDR, SFDVKD. Trimming pared 3 bases from V and 4 bases from J, leaving 18 bases between. This CDR3 comprises 17 residues. DNA for the CDR3: TGTGCCACCAGTGATGCCCATGTCGGTGAGGGAAATCAGCCCCAGCATTTT. Its protein product is CATSDAHVGEGNQPQHF.

The chain links TRBV12-3 or TRBV12-4 to TRBJ2-5; D remains unclear. The CDR3 spans 13 residues. V was cut by 3 bases and J by 3 bases, with 8 bases left in between. CDR3 bases: TGTGCCAGCAGTTTTTTATTAGAAGAGACCCAGTACTTC. Translating it yields CASSFLLEETQYF.

The V and J genes are TRBV7-9 and TRBJ2-4, with no clear D. The V and J ends lost 6 bases and 5 bases respectively, with 11 bases between them. The CDR3 covers 13 residues. Germline V CDR1 and CDR2: SEHNR, FQNEAQ (reference sequence). The CDR3 reads CASSRSTENIQYF. The CDR3 nucleotides are TGTGCCAGCAGTCGATCGACTGAAAACATTCAGTACTTC.

The chain employs TRBV6-5 and TRBJ1-1, with 7 nucleotides matching TRBD1. The V gene end was trimmed by 6 bases and the J gene end by 5 bases; junction bases not matched to a gene: 9. Germline lookup yields CDR1 MNHEY and CDR2 SVGAGI. CDR3 length: 14 residues. The DNA for the CDR3 is TGTGCCAGCAGCGTCCAGGGGGGAGGAACTGAAGCTTTCTTT. Translated, it gives CASSVQGGGTEAFF.

The chain links TRBV2 to TRBJ1-5; D unclear. Germline V gene lookup returns CDR1 SNHLY and CDR2 FYNNEI. The CDR3 has 12 amino acids. The germline V and J ends were trimmed by 7 bases and 5 bases, with 9 bases remaining between them. The CDR3 reads CASNFVDQPQHF. CDR3 DNA sequence: TGTGCCAGCAATTTTGTAGATCAGCCCCAGCATTTT.

The genes are TRBV5-1 and TRBJ2-7; D not certain. Trimming removed 0 bases at V and 2 bases at J, with 9 bases between. The CDR3 loop spans 14 amino acids. Germline V gene sequence: CDR1 SGHRS, CDR2 YFSETQ. The CDR3 region is CASSLDPSTYEQYF. CDR3 nucleotide sequence: TGCGCCAGCAGCTTGGATCCCTCTACCTACGAGCAGTACTTC.

This clone was seen once. The gene calls are TRBV29-1 and TRBJ1-2; the match to TRBD1 covers 9 bases. In germline, CDR1 is SQVTM, CDR2 ANQGSEA. The CDR3 extends over 10 amino acids. V trimming: 8 bases; J trimming: 14 bases; junction bases outside the gene matches: 9. The CDR3 DNA reads TGCAGCTTCCTACAGGGGGCGCTTACCTTC. It encodes CSFLQGALTF.

The V call is TRBV4-2, the J call TRBJ2-7; D ambiguous. Germline CDR1 LGHNA, CDR2 YNFKEQ. The V and J ends lost 5 bases and 2 bases respectively, with 10 bases between them. The CDR3 runs to 13 residues. CDR3: CASSFDIPYEQYF. The CDR3 bases are TGTGCCAGCAGCTTCGACATCCCCTACGAGCAGTACTTC.

The chain has TRBV7-2 and TRBJ2-7; no clear D gene. Between the trimmed V and J ends, which lost 0 bases and 4 bases, there was a span of 10 bases. The germline CDR1 and CDR2 sequences are SGHTA and FQGNSA. The length of the CDR3 is 14 residues. CDR3 sequence: CASSLALRFYEQYF. The CDR3 region has the DNA TGTGCCAGCAGCTTAGCTCTGCGGTTTTACGAGCAGTACTTC.

V and J are TRBV6-5 and TRBJ2-7; D remains unclear. Germline V CDR1 and CDR2: MNHEY, SVGAGI. Trimming pared 2 bases from V and 3 bases from J, leaving 14 bases between. The CDR3 sequence is 15 residues long. CDR3 nucleotides: TGTGCCAGCAGTTACAAAAATCGACACCTCTACGAGCAGTACTTC. Protein product: CASSYKNRHLYEQYF.

The V call is TRBV5-6, the J call TRBJ2-7; TRBD1 matches 11 bases. The germline gives CDR1 SGHDT, CDR2 YYEEEE. The V gene end was trimmed by 4 bases and the J gene end by 5 bases; junction bases not matched to a gene: 11. The CDR3 has 16 residues. The CDR3 DNA is TGTGCCAGCAGCCCCGCCGGGACAGGGGGTTCCCACGAGCAGTACTTC. This sequence encodes CASSPAGTGGSHEQYF.

The CDR3 region is CASSQDTLLGGNIQYF. The CDR3 region has the DNA TGTGCCAGCAGCCAAGACACCCTACTAGGAGGAAACATTCAGTACTTC. The chain links TRBV4-2 to TRBJ2-4, with D possibly being TRBD2 (5 bases). CDR1 and CDR2 (germline): LGHNA, YNFKEQ. The V end was cut by 0 bases, the J end by 6 bases, with 15 bases between. There are 16 residues in the CDR3.

This chain uses TRBV6-5 with TRBJ1-1; D gene uncertain. CDR1 is MNHEY, CDR2 SVGAGI, per germline. The CDR3 runs to 10 residues. With 4 bases removed from V and 7 bases from J, the gap between germline ends came to 4 bases. This chain's CDR3 is CASSLYEAFF. The CDR3, as DNA: TGTGCCAGCAGTTTATATGAAGCTTTCTTT.

V gene TRBV7-9 combines with J gene TRBJ1-2, with D tentatively TRBD1 (5 bases). From germline, CDR1 is SEHNR and CDR2 FQNEAQ (reference sequence). Deletions cut 5 bases from V and 5 bases from J, with 15 bases between. The CDR3 covers 14 residues. CDR3 amino acids: CASSRDGGAYGYTF. CDR3 DNA: TGTGCCAGCAGCCGCGACGGGGGAGCATATGGCTACACCTTC.